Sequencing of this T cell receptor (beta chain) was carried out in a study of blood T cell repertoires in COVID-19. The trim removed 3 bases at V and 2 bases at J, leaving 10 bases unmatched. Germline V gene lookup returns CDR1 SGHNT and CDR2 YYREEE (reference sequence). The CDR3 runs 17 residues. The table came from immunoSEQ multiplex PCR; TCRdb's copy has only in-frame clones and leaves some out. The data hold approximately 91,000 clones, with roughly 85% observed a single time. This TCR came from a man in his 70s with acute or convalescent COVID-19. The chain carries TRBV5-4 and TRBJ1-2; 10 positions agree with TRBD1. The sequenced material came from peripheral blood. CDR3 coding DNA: TGTGCCAGCAGCTCAACCATTTCGGGACAGGGGAACTATGGCTACACCTTC. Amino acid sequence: CASSSTISGQGNYGYTF.